These 14 T cell receptor beta chains were all obtained from the same sample, sequenced in a study of cytomegalovirus exposure and HLA in healthy donors. Primers: 60 Vbeta forward and 13 Jbeta reverse. The repertoire was sequenced with immunoSEQ multiplex PCR; TCRdb's copy has only in-frame clones and lacks some. The sample shows about 98,000 clones, around 78% of them seen only once. The sample consisted of PBMCs. These receptors were obtained from a man between 35 and 55 years old in good health and CMV-seronegative.

This sequence joins TRBV6-6 and TRBJ2-5; 7 bases match TRBD2. The J call may not be correct, given that the DNA end is closer to TRBJ2-7. The CDR3 sequence is 14 residues long. Germline loops: CDR1 MNHNY, CDR2 SVGAGI (reference sequence). The CDR3 loop is CASSYERGIYEQYF. CDR3 nucleotide sequence: TGTGCCAGCAGTTACGAGCGGGGAATCTACGAGCAGTACTTC.

The V gene is TRBV5-1, the J gene TRBJ1-4, with 7 bases fitting TRBD1. CDR3 size: 14 residues. Looked up from germline, CDR1 is SGHRS and CDR2 is YFSETQ. With V trimmed by 4 bases and J by 8 bases, 8 bases remained unmatched. The CDR3: CASSARQGGEKLFF. In nucleotides, the CDR3 is TGCGCCAGCAGCGCCCGACAGGGTGGCGAAAAACTGTTTTTT.

The chain has TRBV5-1 and TRBJ1-1, with 7 bases that match TRBD1. This CDR3 has 16 amino acids. J gave up 4 bases and V 0 bases, and 9 bases lay outside the gene matches. The germline CDR1 and CDR2 sequences are SGHRS and YFSETQ. CDR3 DNA sequence: TGCGCCAGCAGCTTGGGACAGGGCGGGTGGGGCACTGAAGCTTTCTTT. It is translated as CASSLGQGGWGTEAFF.

The rearrangement links TRBV9 to TRBJ1-1, with TRBD1 as a possible D gene (5 bases). Germline CDR1 is SGDLS and CDR2 is YYNGEE. V was clipped by 4 bases and J by 5 bases, with 15 bases between them. The CDR3 spans 14 residues. The chain's CDR3 is CASSPGGGGTEAFF. The DNA for the CDR3 is TGTGCCAGCAGCCCGGGGGGGGGAGGTACTGAAGCTTTCTTT.

V gene TRBV2 combines with J gene TRBJ1-1, with 7 bases identical to TRBD1. CDR1 is SNHLY, CDR2 FYNNEI, per germline. The CDR3 has 15 amino acids. J lost 11 bases, V lost 4 bases, and 16 bases had no gene match. The chain's CDR3 is CASSGDRVHMTMAFF. CDR3 nucleotide sequence: TGTGCCAGCAGTGGTGACAGGGTGCATATGACGATGGCTTTCTTT.

The V and J genes are TRBV7-2 and TRBJ2-2; tentatively, D is TRBD2 (5 bases). V lost 2 bases to trimming and J lost 6 bases, with 13 bases between them. Germline V gene data show CDR1 as SGHTA and CDR2 as FQGNSA. This CDR3 is 15 amino acids long. CDR3 residues: CASSLTPRGSGELFF. In nucleotides, the CDR3 is TGTGCCAGCAGCTTAACCCCCCGAGGGTCCGGGGAGCTGTTTTTT.

The chain combines TRBV5-1 with TRBJ2-1; TRBD1 matches 8 bases. V gave up 4 bases and J gave up 4 bases; unmatched junction bases: 10. In germline, CDR1 is SGHRS, CDR2 YFSETQ. This CDR3 has 16 amino acids. CDR3: CASSANTGQAYNEQFF. In nucleotides, the CDR3 is TGCGCCAGCAGCGCGAATACGGGACAGGCGTACAATGAGCAGTTCTTC.

The chain uses TRBV10-2 and TRBJ1-2; 9 positions agree with TRBD1. CDR1 WSHSY and CDR2 SAAADI come from the germline V gene. CDR3 size: 19 residues. Trimming took 0 bases from V and 5 from J; bases not matched to a gene: 16. The CDR3 protein is CASSESTGGTGWVSYGYTF. The CDR3 DNA reads TGCGCCAGCAGTGAGTCGACCGGAGGGACAGGGTGGGTGTCTTATGGCTACACCTTC.

This clone is a singleton in its sample. The V and J genes are TRBV19 and TRBJ2-1, with TRBD2 matching over 9 bases. J lost 6 bases, V lost 6 bases, and 9 bases had no gene match. Germline V gene lookup returns CDR1 LNHDA and CDR2 SQIVND (reference sequence). This CDR3 comprises 15 residues. CDR3 amino acids: CASRLSGGGGNEQFF. The CDR3 nucleotides are TGTGCCAGTAGACTTAGCGGGGGAGGCGGCAATGAGCAGTTCTTC.

V gene TRBV19 combines with J gene TRBJ2-7; 12 nucleotides agree with TRBD2. CDR1 and CDR2 from the germline V gene are LNHDA and SQIVND (reference sequence). V was pared by 5 bases and J by 2 bases, with 4 bases of the junction left unmatched. This CDR3 region has 15 residues. The CDR3 DNA sequence: TGTGCCAGTAGTGCTCTAGCGGGGGGGCCCTACGAGCAGTACTTC. As protein: CASSALAGGPYEQYF.

This clone was detected a few times. At one end, the junction sequence differs from germline, possibly due to a read error. This chain's CDR3 is CTSSIGSRTSGEQFF. Here the CDR3 DNA reads TGTACCAGTAGTATAGGTAGTAGGACTAGCGGGGAGCAGTTCTTC. The chain uses TRBV19 and TRBJ2-1; 11 nucleotides agree with TRBD2. From germline, CDR1 is LNHDA and CDR2 SQIVND (reference sequence). The length of the CDR3 is 15 residues.

V is TRBV19 and J is TRBJ2-7, with D perhaps TRBD2 (6 bases). CDR1 and CDR2 (germline): LNHDA, SQIVND (reference sequence). Deletions cut 5 bases from V and 0 bases from J, with 11 bases between. The CDR3 is 14 amino acids. The CDR3 DNA follows: TGTGCCAGTAGTCTCGGGGGAAGCTCCTACGAGCAGTACTTC. Amino acids: CASSLGGSSYEQYF.

Details on this clone: The same CDR3 is also encoded by other DNA sequences in this sample. The rearrangement links TRBV5-1 to TRBJ2-5; D remains ambiguous. CDR1 and CDR2 (germline): SGHRS, YFSETQ. Between the trimmed V and J ends, which lost 4 bases and 1 base, there was a span of 2 bases. CDR3 length equals 11 residues. The CDR3 protein is CASSLQETQYF. CDR3 sequence (DNA): TGCGCCAGCAGCCTCCAAGAGACCCAGTACTTC.

This chain links TRBV18 with TRBJ1-2; 9 nucleotides line up with TRBD1. Germline trimming cut 3 bases from V and 8 bases from J; bases unmatched to any gene: 4. Germline loops: CDR1 KGHSH, CDR2 LQKENI. The CDR3 runs to 13 residues. CDR3 region: CASSPRDREGYTF. CDR3 DNA: TGTGCCAGCTCACCTAGGGACAGGGAAGGCTACACCTTC. The variable domain in full, completed from reference TRBV18 and TRBJ1-2, reads NAGVMQNPRHLVRRRGQEARLRCSPMKGHSHVYWYRQLPEEGLKFMVYLQKENIIDESGMPKERFSAEFPKEGPSILRIQQVVRGDSAAYFCASSPRDREGYTFGSGTRLTVV.